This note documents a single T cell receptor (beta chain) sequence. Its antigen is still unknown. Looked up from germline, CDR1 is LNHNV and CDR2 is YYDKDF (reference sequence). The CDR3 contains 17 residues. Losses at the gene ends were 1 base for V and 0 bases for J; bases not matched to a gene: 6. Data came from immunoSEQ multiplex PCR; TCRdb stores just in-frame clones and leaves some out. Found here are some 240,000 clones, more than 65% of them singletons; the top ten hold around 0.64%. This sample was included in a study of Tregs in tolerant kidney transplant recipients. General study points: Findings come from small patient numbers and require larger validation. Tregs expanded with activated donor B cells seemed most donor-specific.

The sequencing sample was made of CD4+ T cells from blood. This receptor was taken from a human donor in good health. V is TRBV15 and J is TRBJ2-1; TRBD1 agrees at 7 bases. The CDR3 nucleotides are TGTGCCACCAGCAGAGGTGGGACAGCAGCCTCCTACAATGAGCAGTTCTTC. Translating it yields CATSRGGTAASYNEQFF.